Presented here are 8 T cell receptor beta chains from one specimen sequenced in a study of regulatory T cells in long-lasting Graves disease. Time point: newly diagnosed GD, antithyroid drugs for less than 3 months. There was RNA extracted from PBMCs, and the TCR library was made from it. Building of the TCR beta libraries involved iRepertoire HTBI primers and Arm-PCR of CDR3 regions. TCRdb independently ran MiXCR on the multiplex PCR reads; one entry per CDR3 protein. The repertoire has more than 350,000 distinct CDR3 sequences, 14% to 15% of them found once; the top ten carry over 15%. The same sample was also used in a study of T cells in Graves' hyperthyroidism and ophthalmopathy.

The input for sequencing was peripheral blood mononuclear cells (PBMCs), taken at new diagnosis, from a patient treated with antithyroid drugs. These receptors originate from a woman between 25 and 40 years old with Graves disease.

As concerns this clonotype: A much larger clone differs by one base, so this may be a read error. The genes are TRBV28 and TRBJ2-1, with D hard to call. CDR3 length: 12 residues. Germline V gene sequence: CDR1 MDHEN, CDR2 SYDVKM. The CDR3 DNA sequence: TGTGCCAACAGTTCTGGGTCGCATGAGCAGTTCTTC. Protein sequence: CANSSGSHEQFF.

V gene TRBV29-1 combines with J gene TRBJ2-5, with a possible D match to TRBD1 (6 bases). Trimming removed 4 bases at V and 5 bases at J, with 11 bases between. Germline assignment: CDR1 SQVTM and CDR2 ANQGSEA. The CDR3 is 12 residues long. CDR3 loop: CSVAGARETQYF. The CDR3 region has the DNA TGCAGCGTTGCAGGGGCGCGGGAGACCCAGTACTTC.

The chain is built from TRBV5-6 and TRBJ1-1; D unresolved. The CDR3 contains 10 residues. Germline assignment: CDR1 SGHDT and CDR2 YYEEEE. V shed 5 bases and J shed 3 bases, with 2 bases lying between them. This CDR3 reads CASRDTEAFF. CDR3 DNA: TGTGCCAGCAGAGACACTGAAGCTTTCTTT. The full variable domain, rest sourced from reference TRBV5-6 and TRBJ1-1, is DAGVTQSPTHLIKTRGQQVTLRCSPKSGHDTVSWYQQALGQGPQFIFQYYEEEERQRGNFPDRFSGHQFPNYSSELNVNALLLGDSALYLCASRDTEAFFGQGTRLTVV.

This clonotype appeared many times. This rearrangement joins TRBV7-6 to TRBJ2-3; possibly TRBD2 for D (6 bases). The germline gives CDR1 SGHVS, CDR2 FNYEAQ. CDR3 size: 16 residues. Trimming took 2 bases from V and 1 from J, leaving 13 bases between them. The CDR3, as DNA: TGTGCCAGCAGCTTACGAGCGGGTAGTGGCACAGATACGCAGTATTTT. Amino acids: CASSLRAGSGTDTQYF.

This clonotype was observed many times. The CDR3 region is CASSLGPSGAYEQYF. DNA of the CDR3: TGTGCCAGCAGCCTCGGGCCTAGCGGTGCCTACGAGCAGTACTTC. V usage is TRBV11-2 and J usage is TRBJ2-7; 7 bases agree with TRBD2. Germline V gives CDR1 SGHAT, CDR2 FQNNGV. V was pared by 5 bases and J by 2 bases, with 9 bases of the junction left unmatched. The CDR3 is 15 amino acids.

This clonotype was seen many times. This chain joins TRBV6-5 and TRBJ1-2; 7 nucleotides line up with TRBD1. The CDR3 totals 16 residues. The V gene end was trimmed by 0 bases and the J gene end by 8 bases; junction bases not matched to a gene: 12. The germline gives CDR1 MNHEY, CDR2 SVGAGI. CDR3 DNA sequence: TGTGCCAGCAGTTACTCTTCTGGGACAGCCCTCCAAGGCTACACCTTC. Encoded protein: CASSYSSGTALQGYTF.

Concerning this clonotype: This could be a read error, since a much larger clone is one nucleotide away. This chain connects TRBV18 to TRBJ2-1; TRBD2 matches 9 bases. CDR3 length: 16 amino acids. CDR1 is KGHSH, CDR2 LQKENI, per germline. J gave up 5 bases and V 3 bases, and 8 bases lay outside the gene matches. The CDR3 loop is CASSPLAGVAHNEQFF. For the CDR3, the DNA is TGTGCCAGCTCACCCTTAGCGGGAGTGGCCCACAATGAGCAGTTCTTC.

The sample holds many counts of this clonotype. This chain connects TRBV12-3 or TRBV12-4 to TRBJ2-1; TRBD1 matches at 12 bases. Losses at the gene ends were 6 bases for V and 4 bases for J; bases not matched to a gene: 7. CDR3 length: 16 residues. The CDR3: CASRPGTGGIYNEQFF. The CDR3 DNA reads as TGTGCCAGCAGGCCTGGGACAGGGGGCATATACAATGAGCAGTTCTTC.